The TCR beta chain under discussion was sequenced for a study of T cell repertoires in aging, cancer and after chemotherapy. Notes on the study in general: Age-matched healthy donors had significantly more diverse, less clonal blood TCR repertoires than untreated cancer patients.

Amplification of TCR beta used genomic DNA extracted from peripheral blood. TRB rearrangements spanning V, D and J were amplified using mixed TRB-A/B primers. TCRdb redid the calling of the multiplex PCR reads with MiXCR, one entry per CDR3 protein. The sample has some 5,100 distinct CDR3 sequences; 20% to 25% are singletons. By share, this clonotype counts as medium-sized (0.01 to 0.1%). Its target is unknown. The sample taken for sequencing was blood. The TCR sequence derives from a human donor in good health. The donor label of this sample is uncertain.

The CDR3 nucleotides are TGTGCCAGCAGTGACAGCGGGGGGGCCGGGGAGCTGTTTTTT. Its translation: CASSDSGGAGELFF. The chain combines TRBV6-4 with TRBJ2-2; 10 positions agree with TRBD2. The V gene's germline CDR1 is MRHNA and CDR2 SNTAGT. There are 14 residues in the CDR3. Losses at the gene ends were 2 bases for V and 6 bases for J; bases not matched to a gene: 0.